This entry features one T cell receptor (beta chain) sequence. Antigen unknown. The template was genomic DNA from peripheral blood, not RNA. These data are taken from a study of T cell repertoires in aging, cancer and after chemotherapy. Overall study context: Donor ages fell into six groups from 30 or younger up to 70 or older.

A mixed TRB-A/B primer pool amplified rearranged TRB by multiplex touch-down PCR. Via MiXCR, TCRdb re-called the multiplex PCR reads, giving one row per CDR3 protein. Here the sample spans over 1,500 distinct CDR3 sequences, about three fifths being singletons. Regarding the study as a whole: Rebound thymic output was suggested by rising median generation probability during chemotherapy in each cancer cohort.

Trimming took 0 bases from V and 6 from J, leaving 6 bases between them. The CDR3 spans 13 residues. From germline, CDR1 is SGHNT and CDR2 YYREEE (reference sequence). V usage is TRBV5-4 and J usage is TRBJ2-2, with TRBD2 as a possible D gene (5 bases). The receptor was derived from a human donor with a solid tumor. The sequenced material came from blood. The CDR3 loop is CASSLEGAGELFF. The CDR3 DNA reads TGTGCCAGCAGCTTGGAGGGAGCCGGGGAGCTGTTTTTT.